This T cell receptor (beta chain) came from a study of TIL therapy for anti-PD-1-resistant metastatic lung cancer. The time point here: pre-treatment sample, taken before nivolumab and TIL therapy. The immunoSEQ assay was v3. Sequencing depth was 1.5 million to 2 million read pairs for survey level, about 5-6 million for deep. TCRdb keeps only in-frame clones here, not all; method: immunoSEQ multiplex PCR. The table has about 59,000 clones, 73% seen once. Germline CDR1 and CDR2: KGHSH and LQKENI. V was pared by 1 base and J by 1 base, with 9 bases between. There are 15 residues in the CDR3. Material: blood, obtained at baseline. The V gene is TRBV18, the J gene TRBJ2-3; D not certain. This receptor was identified in a person between 25 and 79 years old with non-small cell lung cancer. Written as DNA, the CDR3 is TGTGCCAGCTCACCACTTCACAGACGCACAGATACGCAGTATTTT. Its protein product is CASSPLHRRTDTQYF.